These 27 T cell receptor beta chains were all obtained from the same sample, sequenced in a study of human T cells and chemical hapten exposure (dated by TCRdb to about 2021). The time point label, as the study defines it: pre-sensitization, week 0. Explained via the paper, the treatment or condition label denotes: therapeutic diphenylcyclopropenone sensitization with weekly scalp DPC. The library was prepared using RACE. The instrument was a NextSeq 500. TCRdb trimmed public reads at Q25 via fastp, called clones via MiXCR and kept in-frame beta chains. Entries are consolidated by CDR3 protein sequence, retaining the most common genes and DNA. A total of about 46,000 distinct CDR3 sequences appear in this sample, about a tenth of them only once. 11% to 15% of the sample rests with the top ten. This sample comprised whole blood, obtained in connection with sensitization to the hapten diphenylcyclopropenone (DPC). Source of these receptors: a woman aged 40 to 49 with alopecia areata. Some clones in this sample may be carry-over from other donors' samples.

In its sample, this clonotype was seen many times. The rearrangement joins TRBV4-2 to TRBJ2-3, with 9 nucleotides matching TRBD2. CDR1 is LGHNA, CDR2 YNFKEQ, per germline. With V trimmed by 4 bases and J by 1 base, 3 bases remained unmatched. CDR3 size: 15 residues. The DNA of the CDR3 is TGTGCCAGCAGCCCGGTAGCGGGGGGCACAGATACGCAGTATTTT. Translating it yields CASSPVAGGTDTQYF.

This clonotype has at least ten counts. This chain links TRBV5-1 with TRBJ2-7; 9 nucleotides match TRBD1. Per germline, CDR1 SGHRS and CDR2 YFSETQ. V shed 0 bases and J 1 base; nucleotides not matched to a gene: 5. This CDR3 is 16 amino acids long. For the CDR3, the DNA is TGCGCCAGCAGCTTGGCAACGGGACAGGGATCCTACGAGCAGTACTTC. Its translation is CASSLATGQGSYEQYF.

This clonotype came up many times. This sequence joins TRBV10-3 and TRBJ1-3; no clear D gene. V was clipped by 0 bases and J by 0 bases, with 9 bases between them. Per germline, CDR1 ENHRY and CDR2 SYGVKD. This CDR3 comprises 16 residues. In DNA, the CDR3 is TGTGCCATCAGTGAGTCATCCCGGGTCTCTGGAAACACCATATATTTT. Amino acids: CAISESSRVSGNTIYF.

This clonotype was detected only a few times. V gene TRBV30 combines with J gene TRBJ1-2; tentatively, D is TRBD1 (5 bases). This CDR3 has 15 residues. The V gene's germline CDR1 is GTSNPN and CDR2 SVGIG (reference sequence). V lost 1 base and J 3 bases, leaving 15 bases between the germline ends. The CDR3 sequence: CAWSDTWTNDYGYTF. CDR3 nucleotide sequence: TGTGCCTGGAGTGACACCTGGACAAACGACTATGGCTACACCTTC.

The sample holds a few counts of this clonotype. The rearrangement joins TRBV28 to TRBJ1-4, with D hard to call. V lost 6 bases to trimming and J lost 6 bases, with 17 bases between them. Germline V lookup: CDR1 MDHEN, CDR2 SYDVKM. CDR3 length: 15 residues. The CDR3 DNA follows: TGTGCCAGCAGCCCCGCGGTGGCGGGTGATGAAAAACTGTTTTTT. Its protein is CASSPAVAGDEKLFF.

This clonotype was seen ten or more times. V and J are TRBV29-1 and TRBJ1-5, with 7 bases fitting TRBD1. J lost 2 bases, V lost 4 bases, and 5 bases had no gene match. In germline, CDR1 is SQVTM, CDR2 ANQGSEA. CDR3 size: 14 residues. For the CDR3, the DNA is TGCAGCGTTGGGGCAGGGGGTCGCAATCAGCCCCAGCATTTT. Amino acids: CSVGAGGRNQPQHF.

This clonotype was recorded many times. J is TRBJ2-7 and V is TRBV29-1, with 9 nucleotides matching TRBD1. Germline-derived CDR1 and CDR2 are SQVTM and ANQGSEA. This CDR3 region has 13 residues. J lost 5 bases, V lost 5 bases, and 7 bases had no gene match. The CDR3 is CSVIGTGSHEQYF. The CDR3 DNA reads as TGCAGCGTTATAGGGACAGGGAGCCACGAGCAGTACTTC.

This clonotype came up many times. The chain combines TRBV29-1 with TRBJ2-7, with D possibly being TRBD2 (6 bases). The CDR3 is 10 amino acids. CDR1 and CDR2 from the germline V gene are SQVTM and ANQGSEA. The V end lost 7 bases, the J end lost 5 bases, and 9 bases lay between the germline ends. CDR3 sequence reads: CSGGDHEQYF. DNA of the CDR3: TGCAGCGGGGGGGACCACGAGCAGTACTTC.

There are a few counts of this clonotype. This sequence joins TRBV28 and TRBJ1-4, with D tentatively TRBD1 (5 bases). V lost 4 bases and J 6 bases, leaving 12 bases between the germline ends. Germline CDR1 is MDHEN and CDR2 is SYDVKM. The CDR3 length is 14 residues. The CDR3 DNA sequence: TGTGCCAGCAGTTCGGCTTTAGGGGATGAAAAACTGTTTTTT. Translated: CASSSALGDEKLFF.

The J gene is TRBJ1-2, the V gene TRBV19; D gene uncertain. V was trimmed by 3 bases and J by 3 bases, leaving 8 bases between them. Germline V CDR1 and CDR2: LNHDA, SQIVND (reference sequence). This CDR3 spans 13 amino acids. Here the CDR3 reads CASSIISDYGYTF. In DNA, the CDR3 is TGTGCCAGTAGTATTATCTCAGACTATGGCTACACCTTC.

This clonotype was detected many times. The rearrangement uses TRBV5-1 and TRBJ2-7, with 7 bases fitting TRBD1. CDR1 and CDR2 from the germline V gene are SGHRS and YFSETQ. This CDR3 has 14 residues. V was pared by 5 bases and J by 0 bases, with 5 bases of the junction left unmatched. The CDR3: CASRGQPSSYEQYF. The CDR3 coding sequence is TGCGCCAGCAGGGGACAGCCGAGCTCCTACGAGCAGTACTTC.

This clonotype was recorded many times. The rearrangement joins TRBV30 to TRBJ1-3; tentatively, D is TRBD1 (6 bases). Trimming shortened V by 3 bases and J by 1 base, and 7 bases separated the two germline ends. The CDR3 runs to 13 residues. Germline CDR1 is GTSNPN and CDR2 is SVGIG (reference sequence). CDR3 nucleotide sequence: TGTGCCTGGAGCACAGGGTCTGGAAACACCATATATTTT. Protein product: CAWSTGSGNTIYF.

This clonotype turned up a few times. This rearrangement joins TRBV6-2 or TRBV6-3 to TRBJ2-7, with 9 bases lining up with TRBD2. The CDR3 contains 14 residues. CDR1 is MNHEY and CDR2 is SVGEGT in the germline V gene. V lost 6 bases, J lost 3 bases, and 6 bases stayed unmatched. The CDR3 nucleotides are TGTGCCAGCAGGGGGACTAGCCGGAGCTACGAGCAGTACTTC. Amino acid sequence: CASRGTSRSYEQYF.

This clonotype was observed many times. The CDR3 DNA reads as TGTGCCAGCAGCTTATCTGCTAGCGCAGATACGCAGTATTTT. Its protein is CASSLSASADTQYF. This rearrangement joins TRBV7-8 to TRBJ2-3, with D tentatively TRBD2 (6 bases). Germline lookup yields CDR1 SGHVS and CDR2 FQNEAQ. This CDR3 is built from 14 residues. Trimming took off 2 bases at V and 4 bases at J, with 10 bases between the two ends.

V gene TRBV7-6 combines with J gene TRBJ2-7, with 8 bases identical to TRBD2. The CDR3 length is 17 residues. Germline V gene data show CDR1 as SGHVS and CDR2 as FNYEAQ. V trimming: 5 bases; J trimming: 1 base; junction bases outside the gene matches: 13. CDR3 nucleotides: TGTGCCAGCAGCCCCCGGCTTAGCGGGGACTGGTCCTACGAGCAGTACTTC. Its translation: CASSPRLSGDWSYEQYF. Looking up the rest from reference TRBV7-6 and TRBJ2-7 gives the full variable domain: GAGVSQSPRYKVTKRGQDVALRCDPISGHVSLYWYRQALGQGPEFLTYFNYEAQQDKSGLPNDRFSAERPEGSISTLTIQRTEQRDSAMYRCASSPRLSGDWSYEQYFGPGTRLTVT.

The chain joins TRBV29-1 to TRBJ2-7; D remains ambiguous. CDR3 length: 11 residues. Germline lookup yields CDR1 SQVTM and CDR2 ANQGSEA. V was cut by 7 bases and J by 5 bases, with 12 bases left in between. CDR3 nucleotides: TGCAGCGGCCGGGTAGGAGACGAGCAGTACTTC. Translated: CSGRVGDEQYF.

This clonotype was found many times. Written as DNA, the CDR3 is TGTGCCACCAGCAGAGATTTAGGGAATTACGGTGGCTACACCTTC. Amino acid sequence: CATSRDLGNYGGYTF. V gene TRBV15 combines with J gene TRBJ1-2; D not certain. The CDR3 sequence is 15 residues long. Germline V gives CDR1 LNHNV, CDR2 YYDKDF (reference sequence). The V end lost 0 bases, the J end lost 7 bases, and 15 bases lay between the germline ends.

This clonotype was seen many times. The rearrangement links TRBV11-2 to TRBJ2-6; 8 bases are a match to TRBD2. The length of the CDR3 is 20 residues. Per germline, CDR1 SGHAT and CDR2 FQNNGV. With V trimmed by 1 base and J by 0 bases, 11 bases remained unmatched. CDR3 DNA sequence: TGTGCCAGCAGCTTAGGGTTCGCGGGGGGCCACCGCTCTGGGGCCAACGTCCTGACTTTC. As protein: CASSLGFAGGHRSGANVLTF.

This clonotype was counted ten times or more. The J gene is TRBJ1-6, the V gene TRBV19; D possibly corresponds to TRBD1 (6 bases). Between the trimmed V and J ends, which lost 3 bases and 7 bases, there was a span of 10 bases. Per the germline V gene, CDR1 is LNHDA and CDR2 is SQIVND (reference sequence). CDR3 length: 14 amino acids. In DNA, the CDR3 is TGTGCCAGTAGTATGGACAGTCCAAATTCACCCCTCCACTTT. This encodes CASSMDSPNSPLHF.

This clonotype was detected ten times or more. The CDR3 region is CATSDGNQPQHF. DNA of the CDR3: TGTGCCACCAGTGATGGCAATCAGCCCCAGCATTTT. This rearrangement joins TRBV24-1 to TRBJ1-5; no clear D. Per germline, CDR1 KGHDR and CDR2 SFDVKD. Deletions cut 3 bases from V and 2 bases from J, with 1 base between. The CDR3 length is 12 residues.

This clonotype was detected a few times. This chain links TRBV6-1 with TRBJ2-6; D may correspond to TRBD1 or TRBD2 (7 bases each). The CDR3 totals 16 residues. Between the trimmed V and J ends, which lost 8 bases and 2 bases, there was a span of 16 bases. The germline CDR1 and CDR2 sequences are MNHNS and SASEGT. The CDR3 spells CASSDREGTGANVLTF. CDR3 nucleotide sequence: TGTGCCAGCTCCGACAGGGAGGGTACTGGGGCCAACGTCCTGACTTTC.

For this clonotype: One end of the junction does not line up with germline, which may come from a read error. The chain couples TRBV18 to TRBJ1-1, with D unresolved. In germline, CDR1 is KGHSH, CDR2 LQKENI. The CDR3 length is 13 residues. CDR3 DNA sequence: TGTGCCAACTCACCGCAGTGGGGTACTGAAGCTTTCTTT. Translated, it gives CANSPQWGTEAFF.

This clonotype has just a few counts. The rearrangement uses TRBV27 and TRBJ2-2; D gene uncertain. The CDR3 has 14 residues. Per germline, CDR1 MNHEY and CDR2 SMNVEV (reference sequence). Trimming left V 1 base short and J 7 bases short, with 10 bases between. CDR3 bases: TGTGCCAGCAGTTTATGGAAGAATAGCGGGGAGCTGTTTTTT. The encoded protein is CASSLWKNSGELFF.

The chain couples TRBV4-1 to TRBJ1-1; D is unclear. The CDR3 has 13 amino acids. Trimming pared 0 bases from V and 4 bases from J, leaving 6 bases between. Germline CDR1 MGHRA, CDR2 YSYEKL. CDR3 loop: CASSQDLGTEAFF. The CDR3 nucleotides are TGCGCCAGCAGCCAAGATCTTGGCACTGAAGCTTTCTTT.

On this clonotype: Being one base from a much bigger clone, this may be a read error. The V and J genes are TRBV4-3 and TRBJ2-3; no reliable D call. The closer fit of TRBJ1-5 to the DNA end suggests the J call may be wrong. There are 15 residues in the CDR3. Germline V gene data show CDR1 as LGHNA and CDR2 as YSLEER. CDR3 protein: CASSQGTRTADTQHF. The CDR3 nucleotides read TGCGCCAGCAGCCAAGGGACGCGGACCGCAGATACGCAGCATTTT.

The chain has TRBV20-1 and TRBJ1-3; D is possibly TRBD1 (5 bases). The CDR3 loop spans 15 amino acids. Looked up from germline, CDR1 is DFQATT and CDR2 is SNEGSKA (reference sequence). V was pared by 6 bases and J by 1 base, with 16 bases between. CDR3 sequence: CSARQFGDSGNTIYF. DNA for the CDR3: TGCAGTGCGCGACAGTTCGGAGATTCTGGAAACACCATATATTTT.

This sequence joins TRBV5-6 and TRBJ1-5, with a tentative D call TRBD1 (5 bases). CDR1 and CDR2 from the germline V gene are SGHDT and YYEEEE. Trimming removed 2 bases from V and 5 bases from J, with 11 bases in between. This CDR3 has 14 amino acids. The CDR3 region is CASSLTQGDQPQHF. CDR3 in DNA: TGTGCCAGCAGCTTAACCCAGGGCGATCAGCCCCAGCATTTT.